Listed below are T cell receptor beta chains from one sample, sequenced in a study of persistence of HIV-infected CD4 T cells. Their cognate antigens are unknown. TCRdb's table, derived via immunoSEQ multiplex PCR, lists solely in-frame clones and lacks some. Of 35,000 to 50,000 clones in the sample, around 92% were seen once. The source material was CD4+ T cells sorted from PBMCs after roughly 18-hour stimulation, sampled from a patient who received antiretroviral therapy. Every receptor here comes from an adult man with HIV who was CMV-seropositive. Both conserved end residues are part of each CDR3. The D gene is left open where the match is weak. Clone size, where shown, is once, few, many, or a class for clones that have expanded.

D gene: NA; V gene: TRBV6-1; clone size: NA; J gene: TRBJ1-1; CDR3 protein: CASSDRDRLNTEAFF
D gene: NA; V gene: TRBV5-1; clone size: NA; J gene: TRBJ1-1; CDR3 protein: CASSLASGGRTEAFF
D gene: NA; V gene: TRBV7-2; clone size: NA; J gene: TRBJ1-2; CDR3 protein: CASSLEHINYGYTF
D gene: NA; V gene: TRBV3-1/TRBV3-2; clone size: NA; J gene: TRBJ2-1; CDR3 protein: CASSQVLRNEQFF
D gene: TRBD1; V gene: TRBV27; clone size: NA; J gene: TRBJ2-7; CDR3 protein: CASSPQGARNEQYF
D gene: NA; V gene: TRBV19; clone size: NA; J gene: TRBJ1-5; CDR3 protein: CASSWGRGRRDNQPQHF
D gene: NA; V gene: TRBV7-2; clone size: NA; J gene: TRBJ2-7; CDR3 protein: CASSPRPRGDEQYF
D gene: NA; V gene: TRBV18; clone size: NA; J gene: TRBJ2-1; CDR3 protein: CASSPTPGEQFF
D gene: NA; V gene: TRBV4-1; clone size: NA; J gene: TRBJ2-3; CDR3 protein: CASSQDTGRDTQYF
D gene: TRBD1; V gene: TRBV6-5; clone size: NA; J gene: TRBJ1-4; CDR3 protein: CASRSGTVNEKLFF
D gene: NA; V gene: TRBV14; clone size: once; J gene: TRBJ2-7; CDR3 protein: CASSQLSYEQYF
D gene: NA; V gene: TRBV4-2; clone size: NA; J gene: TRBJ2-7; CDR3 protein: CASSQDRGSYEQYF
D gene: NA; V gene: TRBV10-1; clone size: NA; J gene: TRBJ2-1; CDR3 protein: CASSPLRGVINEQFF
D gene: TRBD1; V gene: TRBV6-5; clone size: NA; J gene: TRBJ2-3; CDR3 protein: CASSPQGQATDTQYF
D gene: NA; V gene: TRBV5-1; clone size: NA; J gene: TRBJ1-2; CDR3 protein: CASRDSHYGYTF
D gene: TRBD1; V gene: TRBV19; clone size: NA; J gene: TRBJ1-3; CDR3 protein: CASSIWDRGPGNTIYF
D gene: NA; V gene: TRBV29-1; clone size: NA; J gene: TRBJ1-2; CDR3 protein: CSVEDEHYGYTF
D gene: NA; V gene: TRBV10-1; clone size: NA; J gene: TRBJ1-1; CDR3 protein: CASTRDGGTEAFF
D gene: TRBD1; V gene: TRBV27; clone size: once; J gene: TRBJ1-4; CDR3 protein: CASSIDGTGGGREKLFF
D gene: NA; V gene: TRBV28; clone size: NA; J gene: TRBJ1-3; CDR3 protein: CASTQAGKGNTIYF
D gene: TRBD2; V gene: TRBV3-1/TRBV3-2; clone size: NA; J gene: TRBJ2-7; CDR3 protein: CASSGVNEQYF
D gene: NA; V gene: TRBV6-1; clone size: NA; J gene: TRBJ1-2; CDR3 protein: CASSEAHRGGGGYTF
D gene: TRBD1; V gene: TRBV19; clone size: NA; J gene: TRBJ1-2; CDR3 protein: CASSTGTGGGYYGYTF
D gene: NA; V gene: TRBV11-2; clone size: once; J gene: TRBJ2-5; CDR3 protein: CASSPIQETQYF
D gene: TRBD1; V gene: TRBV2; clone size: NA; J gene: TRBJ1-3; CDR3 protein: CASSGTGGSSGNTIYF
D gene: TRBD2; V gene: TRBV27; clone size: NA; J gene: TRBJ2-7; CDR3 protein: CASSLFSGGASVLYF
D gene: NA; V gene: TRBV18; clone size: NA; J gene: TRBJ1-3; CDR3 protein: CASSPPNRISGNTIYF
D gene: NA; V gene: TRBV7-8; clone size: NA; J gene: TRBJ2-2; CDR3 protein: CASSTRQIVNTGELFF
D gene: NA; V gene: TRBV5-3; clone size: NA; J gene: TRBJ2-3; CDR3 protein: CAAHGHPFPHSPPDTQYF
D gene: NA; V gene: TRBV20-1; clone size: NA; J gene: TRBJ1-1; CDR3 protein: CSAADTEAFF
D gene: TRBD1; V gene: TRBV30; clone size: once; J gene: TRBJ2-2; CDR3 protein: CAWSVQTGTGELFF
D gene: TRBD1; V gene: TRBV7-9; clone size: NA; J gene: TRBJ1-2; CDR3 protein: CASSSDTGGWGYTF
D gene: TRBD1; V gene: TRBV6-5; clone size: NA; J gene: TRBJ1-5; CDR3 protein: CASRLTGGRDQPQHF
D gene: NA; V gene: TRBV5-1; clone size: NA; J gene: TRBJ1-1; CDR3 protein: CASSLVGYNTEAFF
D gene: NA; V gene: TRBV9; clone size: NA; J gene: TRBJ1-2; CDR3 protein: CASSLAGGYGYTF
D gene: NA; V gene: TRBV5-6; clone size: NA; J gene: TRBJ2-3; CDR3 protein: CASSSGLHTDTQYF
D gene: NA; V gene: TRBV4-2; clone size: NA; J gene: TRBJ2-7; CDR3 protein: CASSQEGQGGYEQYF
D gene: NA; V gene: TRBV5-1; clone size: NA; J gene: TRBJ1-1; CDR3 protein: CASSFAGSNMNTEAFF
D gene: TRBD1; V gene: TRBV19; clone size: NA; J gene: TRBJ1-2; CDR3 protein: CASTIPQTGVRGYTF
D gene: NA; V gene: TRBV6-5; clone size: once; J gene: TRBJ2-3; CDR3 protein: CATSDTYTDTQYF
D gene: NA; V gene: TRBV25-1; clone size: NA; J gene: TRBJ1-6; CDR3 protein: CASSDTGNSPLHF